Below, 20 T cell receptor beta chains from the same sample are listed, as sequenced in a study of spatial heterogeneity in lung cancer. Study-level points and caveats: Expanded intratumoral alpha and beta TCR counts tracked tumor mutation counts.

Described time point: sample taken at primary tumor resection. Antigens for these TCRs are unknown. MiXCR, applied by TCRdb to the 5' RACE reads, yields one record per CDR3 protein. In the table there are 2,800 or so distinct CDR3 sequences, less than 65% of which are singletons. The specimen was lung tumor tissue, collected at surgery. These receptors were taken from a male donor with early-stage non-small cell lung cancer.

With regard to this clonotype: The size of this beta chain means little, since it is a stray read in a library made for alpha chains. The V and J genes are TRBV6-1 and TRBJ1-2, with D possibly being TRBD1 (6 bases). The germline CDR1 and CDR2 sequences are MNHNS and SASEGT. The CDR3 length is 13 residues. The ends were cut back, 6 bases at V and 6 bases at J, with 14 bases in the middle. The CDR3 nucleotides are TGTGCCAGCAGACCTCAGGGGCCAAATGGCTACACCTTC. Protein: CASRPQGPNGYTF.

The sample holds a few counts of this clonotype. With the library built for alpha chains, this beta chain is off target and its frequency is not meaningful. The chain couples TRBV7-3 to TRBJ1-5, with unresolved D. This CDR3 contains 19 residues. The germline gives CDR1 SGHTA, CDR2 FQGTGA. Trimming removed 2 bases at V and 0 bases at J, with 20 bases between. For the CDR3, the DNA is TGTGCCAGCAGCTTAGGAGTAAACTCTCAACAGTATAGCAATCAGCCCCAGCATTTT. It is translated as CASSLGVNSQQYSNQPQHF. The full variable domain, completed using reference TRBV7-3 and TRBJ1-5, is GAGVSQTPSNKVTEKGKYVELRCDPISGHTALYWYRQSLGQGPEFLIYFQGTGAADDSGLPNDRFFAVRPEGSVSTLKIQRTERGDSAVYLCASSLGVNSQQYSNQPQHFGDGTRLSIL.

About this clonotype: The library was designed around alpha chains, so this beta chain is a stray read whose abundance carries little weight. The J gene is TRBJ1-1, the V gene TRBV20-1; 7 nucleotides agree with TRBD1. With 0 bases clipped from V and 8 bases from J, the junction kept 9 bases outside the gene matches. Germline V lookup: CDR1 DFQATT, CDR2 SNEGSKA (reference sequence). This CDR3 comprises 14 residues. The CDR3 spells CSARDSRTGLEAFF. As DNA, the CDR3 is TGCAGTGCTAGAGATTCCCGGACAGGCCTCGAAGCTTTCTTT.

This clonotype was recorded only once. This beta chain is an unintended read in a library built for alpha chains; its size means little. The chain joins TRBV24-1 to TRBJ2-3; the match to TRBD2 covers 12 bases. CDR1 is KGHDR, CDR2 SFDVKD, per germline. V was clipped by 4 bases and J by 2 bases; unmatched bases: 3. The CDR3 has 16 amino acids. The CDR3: CATSDPSGGATDTQYF. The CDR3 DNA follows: TGTGCCACCAGTGACCCTAGCGGGGGGGCCACAGATACGCAGTATTTT.

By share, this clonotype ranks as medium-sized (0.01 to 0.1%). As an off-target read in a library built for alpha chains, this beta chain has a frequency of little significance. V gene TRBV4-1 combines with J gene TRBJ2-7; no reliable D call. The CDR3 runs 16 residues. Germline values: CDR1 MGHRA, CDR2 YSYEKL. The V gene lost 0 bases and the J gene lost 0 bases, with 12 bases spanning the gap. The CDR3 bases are TGCGCCAGCAGCCAAGATAATAACTGGCCCTCCTACGAGCAGTACTTC. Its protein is CASSQDNNWPSYEQYF.

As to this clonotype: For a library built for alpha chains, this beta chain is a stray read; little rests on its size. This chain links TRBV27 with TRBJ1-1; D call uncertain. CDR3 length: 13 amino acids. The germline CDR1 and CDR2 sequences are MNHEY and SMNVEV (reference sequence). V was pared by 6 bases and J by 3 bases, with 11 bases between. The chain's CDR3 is CASSPRSYTEAFF. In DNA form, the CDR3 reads TGTGCCAGCAGCCCGCGGTCTTACACTGAAGCTTTCTTT.

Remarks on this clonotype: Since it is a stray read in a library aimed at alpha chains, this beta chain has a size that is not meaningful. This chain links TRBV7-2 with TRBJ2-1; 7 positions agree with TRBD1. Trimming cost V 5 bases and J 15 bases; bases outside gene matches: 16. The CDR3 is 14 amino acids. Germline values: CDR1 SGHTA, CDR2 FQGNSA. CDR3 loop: CASSPAKGAGAAFF. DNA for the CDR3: TGTGCCAGCAGCCCCGCAAAGGGGGCAGGGGCGGCGTTCTTC.

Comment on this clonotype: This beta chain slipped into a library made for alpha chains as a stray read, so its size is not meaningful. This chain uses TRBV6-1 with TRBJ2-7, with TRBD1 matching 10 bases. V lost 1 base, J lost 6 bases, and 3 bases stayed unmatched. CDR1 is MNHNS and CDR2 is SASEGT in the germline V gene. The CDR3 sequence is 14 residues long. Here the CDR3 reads CASSEGTGGGEQYF. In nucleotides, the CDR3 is TGTGCCAGCAGTGAAGGGACAGGGGGAGGCGAGCAGTACTTC.

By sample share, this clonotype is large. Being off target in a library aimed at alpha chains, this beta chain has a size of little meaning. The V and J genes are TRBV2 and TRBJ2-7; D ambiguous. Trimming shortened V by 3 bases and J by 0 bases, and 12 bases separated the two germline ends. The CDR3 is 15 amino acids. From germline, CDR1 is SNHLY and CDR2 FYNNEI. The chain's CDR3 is CASSESRSSSYEQYF. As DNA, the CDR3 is TGTGCCAGCAGTGAGTCGCGTTCGAGCTCCTACGAGCAGTACTTC.

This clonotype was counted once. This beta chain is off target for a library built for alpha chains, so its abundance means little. The CDR3 bases are TGCGCCAGCAGCCAAGATGGGGGGGGCACAGATACGCAGTATTTT. Encoded protein: CASSQDGGGTDTQYF. V gene TRBV4-1 combines with J gene TRBJ2-3, with 7 bases that match TRBD2. The germline gives CDR1 MGHRA, CDR2 YSYEKL. This CDR3 has 15 amino acids. With 0 bases clipped from V and 1 base from J, the junction kept 1 base outside the gene matches.

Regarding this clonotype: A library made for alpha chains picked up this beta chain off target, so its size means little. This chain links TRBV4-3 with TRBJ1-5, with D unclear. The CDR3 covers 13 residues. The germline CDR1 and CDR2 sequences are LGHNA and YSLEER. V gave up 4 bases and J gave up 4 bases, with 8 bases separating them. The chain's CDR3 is CASSLGANQPQHF. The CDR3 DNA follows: TGCGCCAGCAGCCTTGGTGCAAATCAGCCCCAGCATTTT.

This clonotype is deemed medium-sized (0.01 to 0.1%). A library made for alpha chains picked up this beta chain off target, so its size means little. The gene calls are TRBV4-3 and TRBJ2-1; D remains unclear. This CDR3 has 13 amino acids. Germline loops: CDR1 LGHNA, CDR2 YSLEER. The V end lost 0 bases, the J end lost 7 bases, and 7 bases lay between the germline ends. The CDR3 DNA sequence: TGCGCCAGCAGCCAAGATAGGCCAAATGAGCAGTTCTTC. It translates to CASSQDRPNEQFF.

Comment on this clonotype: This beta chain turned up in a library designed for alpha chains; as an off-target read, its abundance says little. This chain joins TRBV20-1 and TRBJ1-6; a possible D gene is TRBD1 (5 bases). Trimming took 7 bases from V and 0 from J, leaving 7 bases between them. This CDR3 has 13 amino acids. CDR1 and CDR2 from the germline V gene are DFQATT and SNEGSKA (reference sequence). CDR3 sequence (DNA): TGCAGTGGGGGGGACTCCTATAATTCACCCCTCCACTTT. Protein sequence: CSGGDSYNSPLHF.

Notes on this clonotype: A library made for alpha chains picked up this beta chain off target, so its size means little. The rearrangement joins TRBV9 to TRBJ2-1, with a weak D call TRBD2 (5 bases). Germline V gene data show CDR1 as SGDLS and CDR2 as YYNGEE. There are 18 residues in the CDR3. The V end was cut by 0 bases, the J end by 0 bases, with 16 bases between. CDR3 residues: CASSVVEELPHSYNEQFF. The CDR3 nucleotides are TGTGCCAGCAGCGTAGTGGAGGAACTTCCCCACTCCTACAATGAGCAGTTCTTC.

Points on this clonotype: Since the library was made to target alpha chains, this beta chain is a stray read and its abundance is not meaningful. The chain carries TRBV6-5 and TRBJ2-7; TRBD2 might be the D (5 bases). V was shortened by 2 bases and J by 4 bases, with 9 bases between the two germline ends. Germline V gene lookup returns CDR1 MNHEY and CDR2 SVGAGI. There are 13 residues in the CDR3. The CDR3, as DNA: TGTGCCAGCAGTTACGCACGGGGTTACGAGCAGTACTTC. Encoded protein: CASSYARGYEQYF.

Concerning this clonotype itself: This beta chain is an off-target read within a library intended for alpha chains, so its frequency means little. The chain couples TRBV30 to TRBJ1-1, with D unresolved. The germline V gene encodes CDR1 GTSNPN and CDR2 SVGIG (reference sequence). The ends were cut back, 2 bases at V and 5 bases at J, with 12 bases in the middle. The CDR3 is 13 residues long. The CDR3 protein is CAWSIRGWTEAFF. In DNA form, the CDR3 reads TGTGCCTGGAGTATACGGGGTTGGACTGAAGCTTTCTTT. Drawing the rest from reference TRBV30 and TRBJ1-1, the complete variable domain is SQTIHQWPATLVQPVGSPLSLECTVEGTSNPNLYWYRQAAGRGLQLLFYSVGIGQISSEVPQNLSASRPQDRQFILSSKKLLLSDSGFYLCAWSIRGWTEAFFGQGTRLTVV.

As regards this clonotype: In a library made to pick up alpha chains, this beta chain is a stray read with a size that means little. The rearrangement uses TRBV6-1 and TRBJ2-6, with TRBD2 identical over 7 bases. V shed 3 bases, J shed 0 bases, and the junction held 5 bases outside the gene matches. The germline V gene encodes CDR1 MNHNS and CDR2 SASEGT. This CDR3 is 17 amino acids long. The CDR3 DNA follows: TGTGCCAGCAGTGAGTGGACGGGGGGCTCTGGGGCCAACGTCCTGACTTTC. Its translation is CASSEWTGGSGANVLTF.

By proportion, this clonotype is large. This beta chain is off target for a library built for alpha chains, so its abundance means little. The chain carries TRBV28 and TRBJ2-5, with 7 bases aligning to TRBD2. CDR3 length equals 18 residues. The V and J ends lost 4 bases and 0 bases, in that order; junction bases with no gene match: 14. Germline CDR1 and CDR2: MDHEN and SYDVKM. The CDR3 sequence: CASSSPPGGQGYQETQYF. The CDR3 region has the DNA TGTGCCAGCAGTTCCCCACCGGGAGGACAAGGGTACCAAGAGACCCAGTACTTC.

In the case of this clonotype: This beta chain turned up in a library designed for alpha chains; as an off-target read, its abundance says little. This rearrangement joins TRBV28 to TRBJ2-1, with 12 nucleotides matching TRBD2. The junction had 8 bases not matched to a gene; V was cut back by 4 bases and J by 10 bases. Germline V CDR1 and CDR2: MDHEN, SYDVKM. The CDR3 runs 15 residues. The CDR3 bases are TGTGCCAGCAGTTCCCCGACTAGCGGGAGACGAGAGCAGTTCTTC. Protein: CASSSPTSGRREQFF.

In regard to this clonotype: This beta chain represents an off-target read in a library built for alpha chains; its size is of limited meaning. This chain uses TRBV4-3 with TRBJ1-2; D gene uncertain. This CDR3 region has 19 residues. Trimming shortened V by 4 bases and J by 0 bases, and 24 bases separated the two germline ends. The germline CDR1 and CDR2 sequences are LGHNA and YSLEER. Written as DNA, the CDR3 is TGCGCCAGCAGCCCGATCTTATCCCTGGCGGCCGAAGCTAACTATGGCTACACCTTC. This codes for CASSPILSLAAEANYGYTF.